The 10 T cell receptor beta chains given below trace back to one sample, sequenced in a study of cytomegalovirus exposure and HLA in healthy donors. PCR amplification relied on 60 Vbeta primers (plus 13 Jbeta primers). Sequencing used immunoSEQ multiplex PCR; TCRdb keeps in-frame clones, though not all of them. The table records 95,000 to 150,000 clones, around 67% of them present only once. The sample consisted of PBMCs. Receptor source: a woman between 40 and 50 years old in good health and CMV-seronegative.

The V call is TRBV5-4, the J call TRBJ2-1; 8 nucleotides match TRBD1. Germline V gene data show CDR1 as SGHNT and CDR2 as YYREEE (reference sequence). V was clipped by 2 bases and J by 1 base; unmatched bases: 2. The CDR3 contains 15 residues. For the CDR3, the DNA is TGTGCCAGCAGCTTTCGACAGGGGTCCTACAATGAGCAGTTCTTC. Its protein is CASSFRQGSYNEQFF.

V is TRBV18 and J is TRBJ2-7; weak D call: TRBD1 (6 bases). The germline V gene has CDR1 KGHSH and CDR2 LQKENI. V was clipped by 3 bases and J by 3 bases, with 18 bases between them. The CDR3 covers 16 residues. The DNA of the CDR3 is TGTGCCAGCTCACCTCAGGGGCAGGGCTTTTACTACGAGCAGTACTTC. Its protein product is CASSPQGQGFYYEQYF.

The V gene is TRBV7-6, the J gene TRBJ2-5, with a weak D call TRBD2 (6 bases). The DNA end favors TRBJ2-7, so the J call may be wrong. This CDR3 spans 13 amino acids. CDR1 and CDR2 (germline): SGHVS, FNYEAQ. For the CDR3, the DNA is TGTGCCAGCAGCTTAGCTGGAGGGACCGAGCAGTACTTC. Protein sequence: CASSLAGGTEQYF.

J is TRBJ1-1 and V is TRBV9, with TRBD1 identical over 8 bases. The length of the CDR3 is 15 residues. Germline CDR1 reads SGDLS; CDR2 reads YYNGEE. After removal of 4 bases from V and 4 bases from J, the junction contained 9 bases not matched to a gene. The CDR3 DNA reads as TGTGCCAGCAGCTCCCGGACAGGGAGCAGCACTGAAGCTTTCTTT. The encoded protein is CASSSRTGSSTEAFF.

CDR3 region: CASSERDTSGGQYF. The CDR3 DNA reads TGTGCCAGTAGCGAAAGGGACACATCAGGTGGGCAGTACTTC. The genes are TRBV19 and TRBJ2-7; TRBD1 might be the D (6 bases). With 6 bases removed from V and 9 bases from J, the gap between germline ends came to 21 bases. The germline V gene has CDR1 LNHDA and CDR2 SQIVND (reference sequence). The CDR3 is 14 residues long.

The chain uses TRBV4-2 and TRBJ2-6; D uncertain. Germline CDR1 is LGHNA and CDR2 is YNFKEQ. The CDR3 length is 15 residues. V was trimmed by 0 bases and J by 2 bases, leaving 5 bases between them. In DNA form, the CDR3 reads TGTGCCAGCAGCCAAGAGGGCACTGGGGCCAACGTCCTGACTTTC. Amino acids: CASSQEGTGANVLTF.

The chain couples TRBV4-2 to TRBJ1-1; perhaps TRBD1 as D (5 bases). Germline CDR1 is LGHNA and CDR2 is YNFKEQ. Trimming pared 0 bases from V and 11 bases from J, leaving 19 bases between. This CDR3 is built from 15 residues. Here the CDR3 reads CASSQDFTQAGGAFF. The CDR3 nucleotides read TGTGCCAGCAGCCAAGATTTTACACAGGCGGGAGGGGCTTTCTTT.

CDR3 bases: TGCGCCAGCAGCTTCCCCGGGTACGCAGATACGCAGTATTTT. This sequence encodes CASSFPGYADTQYF. The V and J genes are TRBV5-1 and TRBJ2-3, with no clear D. V was pared by 2 bases and J by 4 bases, with 11 bases between. Looked up from germline, CDR1 is SGHRS and CDR2 is YFSETQ. The CDR3 runs to 14 residues.

The chain has TRBV6-1 and TRBJ2-5; a weak D match, TRBD1 (6 bases). V shed 0 bases and J shed 7 bases, with 15 bases lying between them. This CDR3 is 15 amino acids long. From germline, CDR1 is MNHNS and CDR2 SASEGT. DNA for the CDR3: TGTGCCAGCAGTGAAGCTGTACAGGGTGGTGGGACCCAGTACTTC. Its translation: CASSEAVQGGGTQYF.

The chain employs TRBV28 and TRBJ2-7; no firm D call. V shed 8 bases and J shed 3 bases, with 11 bases lying between them. The CDR3 has 12 residues. CDR1 MDHEN and CDR2 SYDVKM come from the germline V gene. CDR3 DNA: TGTGCCAGCCTAGACCTTAACTACGAGCAGTACTTC. Translation gives CASLDLNYEQYF.